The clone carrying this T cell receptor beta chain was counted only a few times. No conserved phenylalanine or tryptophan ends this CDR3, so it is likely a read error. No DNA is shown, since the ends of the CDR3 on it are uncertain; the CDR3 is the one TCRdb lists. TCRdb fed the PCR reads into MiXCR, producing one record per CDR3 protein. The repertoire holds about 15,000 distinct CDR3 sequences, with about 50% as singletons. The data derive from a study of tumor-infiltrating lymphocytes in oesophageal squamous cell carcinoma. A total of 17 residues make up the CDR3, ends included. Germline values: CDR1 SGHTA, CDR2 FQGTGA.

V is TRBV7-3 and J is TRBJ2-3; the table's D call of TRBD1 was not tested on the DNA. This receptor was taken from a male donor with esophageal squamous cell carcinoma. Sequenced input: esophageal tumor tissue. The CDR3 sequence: CASSSTGNKMGGYTFGS.